This entry features one T cell receptor (beta chain) sequence. The germline V gene has CDR1 KGHSH and CDR2 LQKENI. The CDR3 extends over 16 amino acids. Trimming left V 6 bases short and J 6 bases short, with 24 bases between. The data were taken from a study of Ad26.COV2.S vaccination and SARS-CoV-2 variants. Treatment specified: 19 received Ad26.COV2.S at low or high dose, single or two shots; roughly five received placebo; per-sample allocation not given. Material that was analyzed had been drawn on day 63 after the first vaccine or placebo injection. Data came from immunoSEQ multiplex PCR; TCRdb stores just in-frame clones and leaves some out. The sample has about 440,000 clones; about 92% are singletons.

This sequence joins TRBV18 and TRBJ2-7; TRBD1 might be the D (7 bases). This specimen consisted of peripheral blood, obtained in a trial of Ad26.COV2.S vaccine versus placebo. This sequence was found in a person between 18 and 65 years old who received the Ad26.COV2.S COVID-19 vaccine or a placebo. CDR3: CASSPLVGQEGFEQYF. CDR3 nucleotides: TGTGCCAGCTCCCCCCTAGTCGGACAGGAGGGTTTCGAGCAGTACTTC.